The 17 T cell receptor beta chains reported below all come from one sample, sequenced in a study of CD8+ T cells in alopecia areata (dated by TCRdb to the late 2010s). In light of the paper, this sample's time point label describes: baseline before oral tofacitinib. To prepare the library, the immunoSEQ multiplex PCR assay was applied. For TCR sequencing, RNA was extracted from every sample and reverse transcribed into cDNA to serve as template. The immuneACCESS repertoire file appears here via TCRdb, limited to in-frame rearrangements. These files lack a portion of the clones; in checked studies, under half of the deficit traces to unresolved V genes, and the cause of the others is not known. The sample contains 150,000 to 200,000 clones, about 72% of them found a single time. The ten largest clones represent more than 9.5% of the sample. The sample was CD8+ T cells sorted from blood, taken at week 0. Source of these receptors: a human donor with alopecia areata.

The chain employs TRBV30 and TRBJ2-1; possible D gene TRBD1, 6 bases. Trimming stripped 2 bases from V and 10 bases from J, with 12 bases between. Germline V gene lookup returns CDR1 GTSNPN and CDR2 SVGIG (reference sequence). The CDR3 consists of 12 residues. CDR3 DNA: TGTGCCTGGAGTCTGGGGGCGAACGAGCAGTTCTTC. It specifies CAWSLGANEQFF.

CDR3 region: CSVTPGTGGYEQFF. The DNA for the CDR3 is TGCAGCGTCACCCCCGGGACAGGGGGCTATGAGCAGTTCTTC. This chain links TRBV29-1 with TRBJ2-1; 12 bases map to TRBD1. V was clipped by 6 bases and J by 8 bases; unmatched bases: 8. Germline CDR1 is SQVTM and CDR2 is ANQGSEA. This CDR3 comprises 14 residues.

The J gene is TRBJ2-5, the V gene TRBV7-9; D not certain. V was shortened by 1 base and J by 2 bases, with 8 bases between the two germline ends. The CDR3 has 14 residues. Germline CDR1 reads SEHNR; CDR2 reads FQNEAQ (reference sequence). CDR3 nucleotides: TGTGCCAGCAGCTTAGTCACGGTACAAGAGACCCAGTACTTC. Amino acids: CASSLVTVQETQYF.

The chain joins TRBV27 to TRBJ2-5; the D is unclear. The V end was cut by 3 bases, the J end by 0 bases, with 8 bases between. This CDR3 is 14 amino acids long. Germline CDR1 MNHEY, CDR2 SMNVEV (reference sequence). As DNA, the CDR3 is TGTGCCAGCAGTTTCCGGCGTTACCAAGAGACCCAGTACTTC. This gives the protein CASSFRRYQETQYF.

The CDR3 is CASSLGTGPGNTIYF. The CDR3 DNA sequence: TGTGCCAGCAGCTTAGGGACCGGGCCCGGAAACACCATATATTTT. The rearrangement links TRBV7-9 to TRBJ1-3; D remains unclear. This CDR3 region has 15 residues. V was trimmed by 1 base and J by 4 bases, leaving 11 bases between them. Germline loops: CDR1 SEHNR, CDR2 FQNEAQ (reference sequence).

The chain uses TRBV27 and TRBJ1-5; no definite D call. This CDR3 has 13 amino acids. Between the trimmed V and J ends, which lost 4 bases and 2 bases, there was a span of 6 bases. Germline V lookup: CDR1 MNHEY, CDR2 SMNVEV (reference sequence). CDR3 DNA: TGTGCCAGCAGTTCTTTACGCAATCAGCCCCAGCATTTT. It codes for CASSSLRNQPQHF.

The gene calls are TRBV5-1 and TRBJ2-7; possible D gene TRBD2, 6 bases. The CDR3 is 13 residues long. With 4 bases removed from V and 3 bases from J, the gap between germline ends came to 11 bases. Germline values: CDR1 SGHRS, CDR2 YFSETQ. As DNA, the CDR3 is TGCGCCAGCAGCCCGTCGGGGGACTACGAGCAGTACTTC. Translated, it gives CASSPSGDYEQYF.

The rearrangement links TRBV27 to TRBJ2-5; 8 nucleotides agree with TRBD2. The CDR3 runs to 17 residues. CDR1 is MNHEY and CDR2 is SMNVEV in the germline V gene (reference sequence). The trim removed 3 bases at V and 2 bases at J, leaving 11 bases unmatched. In DNA, the CDR3 is TGTGCCAGCAGTTTCAAGGGACGGGGGGGATTACAAGAGACCCAGTACTTC. This translates into CASSFKGRGGLQETQYF.

The chain joins TRBV29-1 to TRBJ1-1; 9 bases map to TRBD1. The CDR3 loop spans 14 amino acids. The V gene end was trimmed by 6 bases and the J gene end by 1 base; junction bases not matched to a gene: 6. Looked up from germline, CDR1 is SQVTM and CDR2 is ANQGSEA. The DNA of the CDR3 is TGCAGCGTACCGGGACAGGGAGGGAACACTGAAGCTTTCTTT. It codes for CSVPGQGGNTEAFF.

This chain uses TRBV11-1 with TRBJ2-7; TRBD2 might be the D (6 bases). This CDR3 spans 13 amino acids. Germline V gene sequence: CDR1 SGHAT, CDR2 FQDESV (reference sequence). Trimming shortened V by 5 bases and J by 2 bases, and 10 bases separated the two germline ends. CDR3 nucleotide sequence: TGTGCCAGCAGCCCCGGGGGAACCTACGAGCAGTACTTC. Its translation: CASSPGGTYEQYF.

This clone was seen more than once but under ten times. The rearrangement uses TRBV29-1 and TRBJ2-7; 7 bases agree with TRBD1. Germline loops: CDR1 SQVTM, CDR2 ANQGSEA. The trim removed 7 bases at V and 1 base at J, leaving 7 bases unmatched. The CDR3 extends over 13 amino acids. The CDR3 region is CSGITGESYEQYF. DNA of the CDR3: TGCAGCGGCATCACAGGGGAGTCCTACGAGCAGTACTTC.

CDR3 coding DNA: TGTGCCAGCAGCTACACAGGGGGCCCCTACAATGAGCAGTTCTTC. This translates into CASSYTGGPYNEQFF. The rearrangement links TRBV7-2 to TRBJ2-1, with 9 bases identical to TRBD1. The CDR3 contains 15 residues. CDR1 is SGHTA and CDR2 is FQGNSA in the germline V gene. V lost 4 bases and J lost 2; bases outside the gene matches: 3.

The chain has TRBV6-5 and TRBJ1-1; D unclear. The V gene's germline CDR1 is MNHEY and CDR2 SVGAGI. The CDR3 has 16 amino acids. Trimming stripped 0 bases from V and 3 bases from J, with 14 bases between. CDR3 sequence: CASSYSGSGPDTEAFF. CDR3 in DNA: TGTGCCAGCAGTTACTCTGGCTCCGGACCGGACACTGAAGCTTTCTTT.

Only one count was recorded for this clone. This chain connects TRBV13 to TRBJ1-5; D is possibly TRBD1 (5 bases). Germline assignment: CDR1 PRHDT and CDR2 FYEKMQ (reference sequence). V was shortened by 0 bases and J by 0 bases, with 9 bases between the two germline ends. The CDR3 is 16 residues long. CDR3 nucleotide sequence: TGTGCCAGCAGCTTAGGCCGGGGGGATAGCAATCAGCCCCAGCATTTT. Protein sequence: CASSLGRGDSNQPQHF.

The chain links TRBV5-1 to TRBJ2-7; D might be TRBD1 or TRBD2, each matching 5 bases. Trimming cost V 4 bases and J 0 bases, with 11 bases left between them. This CDR3 region has 14 residues. Germline CDR1 reads SGHRS; CDR2 reads YFSETQ. The CDR3 coding sequence is TGCGCCAGCAGCCCGGGACCGACCTCCTACGAGCAGTACTTC. This sequence encodes CASSPGPTSYEQYF.

The chain has TRBV5-6 and TRBJ1-5; 10 bases match TRBD1. Looked up from germline, CDR1 is SGHDT and CDR2 is YYEEEE. The V and J ends lost 3 bases and 2 bases, in that order; junction bases with no gene match: 5. There are 16 residues in the CDR3. CDR3 nucleotide sequence: TGTGCCAGCAGCTGGACGACAGGGGGCGGCAATCAGCCCCAGCATTTT. Amino acids: CASSWTTGGGNQPQHF.

The V gene is TRBV5-1, the J gene TRBJ1-2, with D tentatively TRBD1 (6 bases). V dropped 3 bases and J dropped 7 bases, with 10 bases sitting between them. This CDR3 is built from 12 residues. Germline-derived CDR1 and CDR2 are SGHRS and YFSETQ. CDR3 sequence reads: CASSSNRVGYTF. As DNA, the CDR3 is TGCGCCAGCAGCTCGAACAGGGTTGGCTACACCTTC.